This T cell receptor (beta chain) was identified in a study of T cells in Graves' hyperthyroidism and ophthalmopathy. Not enrolled were patients with uncontrolled infection, other autoimmune disease, pregnancy or lactation. The V gene's germline CDR1 is DFQATT and CDR2 SNEGSKA (reference sequence). The CDR3 loop spans 13 amino acids. Trimming shortened V by 5 bases and J by 9 bases, and 19 bases separated the two germline ends. To note about this clonotype: Its antigen is not known.

Study results and limitations: Expanded thyroid clonotypes (above 0.001) were mostly also found in blood.

The CDR3 regions of TCR beta were amplified from RNA transcripts. HTBI primers were the set used in a first-round RT-PCR of the TCR CDR3. Via MiXCR, TCRdb re-called the multiplex PCR reads, giving one row per CDR3 protein. The sample yields about 570,000 distinct CDR3 sequences, 46% seen once. The V call is TRBV20-1, the J call TRBJ2-5; TRBD2 is a possible D gene (6 bases). This clonotype was obtained from an adult woman with Graves' disease, either hyperthyroidism or ophthalmopathy (not recorded which). Sequencing input: peripheral blood or thyroid tissue (not recorded which). In DNA form, the CDR3 reads TGCAGTGCTCACGGGGGAGTCGGCCAGCCCCAGTACTTC. Translated: CSAHGGVGQPQYF.